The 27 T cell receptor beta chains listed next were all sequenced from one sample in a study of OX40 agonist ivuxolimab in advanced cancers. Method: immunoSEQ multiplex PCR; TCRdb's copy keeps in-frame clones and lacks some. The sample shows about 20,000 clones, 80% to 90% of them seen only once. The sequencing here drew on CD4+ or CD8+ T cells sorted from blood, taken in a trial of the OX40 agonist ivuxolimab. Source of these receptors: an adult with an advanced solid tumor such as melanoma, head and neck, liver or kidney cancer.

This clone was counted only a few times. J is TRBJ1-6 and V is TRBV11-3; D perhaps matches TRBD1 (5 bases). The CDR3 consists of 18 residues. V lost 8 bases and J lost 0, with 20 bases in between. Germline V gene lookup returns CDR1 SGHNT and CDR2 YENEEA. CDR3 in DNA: TGTGCCAGCGGGCAGGGTAAGAAATGGAGCTCCTATAATTCACCCCTCCACTTT. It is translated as CASGQGKKWSSYNSPLHF. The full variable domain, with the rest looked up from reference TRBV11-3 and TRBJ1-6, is EAGVVQSPRYKIIEKKQPVAFWCNPISGHNTLYWYLQNLGQGPELLIRYENEEAVDDSQLPKDRFSAERLKGVDSTLKIQPAELGDSAVYLCASGQGKKWSSYNSPLHFGNGTRLTVT.

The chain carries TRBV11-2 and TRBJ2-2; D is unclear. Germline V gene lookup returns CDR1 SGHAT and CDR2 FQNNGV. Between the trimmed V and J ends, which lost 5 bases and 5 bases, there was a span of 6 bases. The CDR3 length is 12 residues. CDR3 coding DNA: TGTGCCAGCAGCCCCCGAACCGGGGAGCTGTTTTTT. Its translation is CASSPRTGELFF.

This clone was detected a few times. The CDR3 loop reads CASSLQGSGSPLHF. DNA of the CDR3: TGTGCCAGCAGCCTACAGGGTTCTGGTTCACCCCTCCACTTT. V and J are TRBV11-2 and TRBJ1-6, with D possibly being TRBD1 (6 bases). Germline V gene lookup returns CDR1 SGHAT and CDR2 FQNNGV. The CDR3 runs to 14 residues. The V gene lost 5 bases and the J gene lost 9 bases, with 14 bases spanning the gap.

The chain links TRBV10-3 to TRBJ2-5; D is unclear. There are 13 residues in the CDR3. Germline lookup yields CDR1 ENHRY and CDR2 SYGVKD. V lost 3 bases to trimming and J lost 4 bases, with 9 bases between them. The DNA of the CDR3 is TGTGCCATCAGTGAACAGATCCTAGAGACCCAGTACTTC. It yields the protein CAISEQILETQYF.

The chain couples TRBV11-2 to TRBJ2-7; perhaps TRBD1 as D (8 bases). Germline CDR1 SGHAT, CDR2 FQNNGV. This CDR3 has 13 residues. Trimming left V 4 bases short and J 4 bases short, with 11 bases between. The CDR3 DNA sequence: TGTGCCAGCAGCTCACAGGGGGGGTACGAGCAGTACTTC. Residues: CASSSQGGYEQYF.

The CDR3 bases are TGCGCCAGCAAGGATACAGGTTATAGCACAGATACGCAGTATTTT. It specifies CASKDTGYSTDTQYF. The J gene is TRBJ2-3, the V gene TRBV4-1; D is perhaps TRBD1 (5 bases). CDR3 size: 15 residues. V lost 7 bases, J lost 0 bases, and 14 bases lay in between. Germline CDR1 and CDR2: MGHRA and YSYEKL.

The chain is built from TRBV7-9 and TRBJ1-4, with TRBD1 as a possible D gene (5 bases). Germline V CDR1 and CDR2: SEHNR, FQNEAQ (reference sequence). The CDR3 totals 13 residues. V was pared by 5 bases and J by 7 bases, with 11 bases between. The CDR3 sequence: CASSIGAGEKLFF. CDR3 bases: TGTGCCAGCAGCATAGGGGCGGGTGAAAAACTGTTTTTT.

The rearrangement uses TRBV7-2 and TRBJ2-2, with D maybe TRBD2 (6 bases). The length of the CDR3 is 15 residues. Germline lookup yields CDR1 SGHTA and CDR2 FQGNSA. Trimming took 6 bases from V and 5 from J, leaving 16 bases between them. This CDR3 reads CASRPRLVGTGELFF. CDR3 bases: TGTGCCAGCAGGCCCCGACTAGTGGGAACCGGGGAGCTGTTTTTT. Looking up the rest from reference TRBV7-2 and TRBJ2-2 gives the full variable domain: GAGVSQSPSNKVTEKGKDVELRCDPISGHTALYWYRQSLGQGLEFLIYFQGNSAPDKSGLPSDRFSAERTGGSVSTLTIQRTQQEDSAVYLCASRPRLVGTGELFFGEGSRLTVL.

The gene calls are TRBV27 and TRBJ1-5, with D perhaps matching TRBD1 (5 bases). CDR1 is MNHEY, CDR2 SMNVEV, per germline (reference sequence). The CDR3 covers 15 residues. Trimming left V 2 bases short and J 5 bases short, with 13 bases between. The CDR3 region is CASSLGGAADQPQHF. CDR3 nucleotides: TGTGCCAGCAGTTTAGGAGGGGCGGCGGATCAGCCCCAGCATTTT.

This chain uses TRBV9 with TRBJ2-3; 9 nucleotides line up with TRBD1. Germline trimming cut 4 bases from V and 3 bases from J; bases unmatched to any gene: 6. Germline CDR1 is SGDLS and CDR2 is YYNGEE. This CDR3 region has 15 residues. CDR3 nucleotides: TGTGCCAGCAGCCCCGGACAGGGGTCAACAGATACGCAGTATTTT. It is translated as CASSPGQGSTDTQYF.

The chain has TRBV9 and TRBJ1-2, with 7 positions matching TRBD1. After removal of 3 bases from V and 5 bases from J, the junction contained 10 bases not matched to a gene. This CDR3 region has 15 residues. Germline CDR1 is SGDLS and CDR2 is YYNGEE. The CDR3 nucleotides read TGTGCCAGCAGCGGAACGACAGGGCTCCGATATGGCTACACCTTC. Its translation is CASSGTTGLRYGYTF.

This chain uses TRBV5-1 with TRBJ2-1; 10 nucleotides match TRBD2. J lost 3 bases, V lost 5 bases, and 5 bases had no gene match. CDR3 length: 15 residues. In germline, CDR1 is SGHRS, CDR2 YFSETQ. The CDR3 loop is CASRVAGGGYNEQFF. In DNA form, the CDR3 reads TGCGCCAGCAGGGTAGCGGGGGGAGGCTACAATGAGCAGTTCTTC.

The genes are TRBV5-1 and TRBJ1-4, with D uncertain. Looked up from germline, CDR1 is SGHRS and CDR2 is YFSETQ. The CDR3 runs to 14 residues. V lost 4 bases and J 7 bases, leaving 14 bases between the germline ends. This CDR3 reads CASSPDPSGEKLFF. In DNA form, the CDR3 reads TGCGCCAGCAGCCCGGACCCTTCGGGTGAAAAACTGTTTTTT.

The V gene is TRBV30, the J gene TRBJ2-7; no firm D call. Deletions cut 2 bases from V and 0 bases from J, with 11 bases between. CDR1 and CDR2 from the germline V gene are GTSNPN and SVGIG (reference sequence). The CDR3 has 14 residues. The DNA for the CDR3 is TGTGCCTGGAGTAAGACCTTGACCTCCTACGAGCAGTACTTC. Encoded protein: CAWSKTLTSYEQYF.

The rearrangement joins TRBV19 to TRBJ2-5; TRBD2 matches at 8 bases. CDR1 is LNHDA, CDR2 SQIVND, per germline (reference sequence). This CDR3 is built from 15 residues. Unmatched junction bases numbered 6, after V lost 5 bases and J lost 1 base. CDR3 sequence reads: CASSDTSGSQETQYF. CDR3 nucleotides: TGTGCCAGTAGTGATACTAGCGGCTCCCAAGAGACCCAGTACTTC. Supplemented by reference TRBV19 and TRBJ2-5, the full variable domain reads DGGITQSPKYLFRKEGQNVTLSCEQNLNHDAMYWYRQDPGQGLRLIYYSQIVNDFQKGDIAEGYSVSREKKESFPLTVTSAQKNPTAFYLCASSDTSGSQETQYFGPGTRLLVL.

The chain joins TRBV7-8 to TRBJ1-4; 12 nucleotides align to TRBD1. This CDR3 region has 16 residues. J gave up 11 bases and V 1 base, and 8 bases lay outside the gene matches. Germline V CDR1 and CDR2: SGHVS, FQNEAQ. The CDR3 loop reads CASSLGRDRGRGKLFF. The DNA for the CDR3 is TGTGCCAGCAGCTTAGGGCGGGACAGGGGGCGAGGGAAACTGTTTTTT.

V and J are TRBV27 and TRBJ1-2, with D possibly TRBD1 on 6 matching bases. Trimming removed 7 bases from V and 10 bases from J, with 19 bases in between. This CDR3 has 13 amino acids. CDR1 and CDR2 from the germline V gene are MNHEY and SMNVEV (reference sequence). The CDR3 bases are TGTGCCAGCACACCGGCCCAGGGGCTCGTCTACACCTTC. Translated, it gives CASTPAQGLVYTF.

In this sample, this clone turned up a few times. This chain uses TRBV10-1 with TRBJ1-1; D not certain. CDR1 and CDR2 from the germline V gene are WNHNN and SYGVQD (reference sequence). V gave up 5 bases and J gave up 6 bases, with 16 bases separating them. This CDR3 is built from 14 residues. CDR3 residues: CASSKGNTEAEAFF. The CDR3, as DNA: TGCGCCAGCAGTAAAGGGAATACCGAGGCTGAAGCTTTCTTT.

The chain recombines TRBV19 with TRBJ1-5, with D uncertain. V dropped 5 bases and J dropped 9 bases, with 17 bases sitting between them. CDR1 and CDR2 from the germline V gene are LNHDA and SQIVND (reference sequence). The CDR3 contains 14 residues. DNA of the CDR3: TGTGCCAGTAGTCTCCAAGGCCCCGAACTGCCCCAGCATTTT. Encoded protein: CASSLQGPELPQHF.

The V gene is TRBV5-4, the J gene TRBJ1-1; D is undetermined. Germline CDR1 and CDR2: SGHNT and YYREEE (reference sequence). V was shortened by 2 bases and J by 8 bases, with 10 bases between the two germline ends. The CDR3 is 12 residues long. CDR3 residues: CASSFWAEEAFF. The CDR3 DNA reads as TGTGCCAGCAGCTTTTGGGCAGAGGAAGCTTTCTTT.

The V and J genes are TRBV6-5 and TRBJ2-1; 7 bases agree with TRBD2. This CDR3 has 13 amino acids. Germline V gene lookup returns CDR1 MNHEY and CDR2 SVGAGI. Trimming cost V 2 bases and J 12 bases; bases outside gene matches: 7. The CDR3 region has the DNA TGTGCCAGCAGTTACAGCGGGATGCGAGGGCAGTTCTTC. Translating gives CASSYSGMRGQFF.

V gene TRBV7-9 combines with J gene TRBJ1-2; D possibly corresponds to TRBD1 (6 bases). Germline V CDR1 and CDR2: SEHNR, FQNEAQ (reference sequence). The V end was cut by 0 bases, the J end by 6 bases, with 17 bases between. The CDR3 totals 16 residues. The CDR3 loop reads CASSLAGGQGEHGYTF. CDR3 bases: TGTGCCAGCAGCTTAGCGGGGGGACAAGGGGAGCATGGCTACACCTTC.

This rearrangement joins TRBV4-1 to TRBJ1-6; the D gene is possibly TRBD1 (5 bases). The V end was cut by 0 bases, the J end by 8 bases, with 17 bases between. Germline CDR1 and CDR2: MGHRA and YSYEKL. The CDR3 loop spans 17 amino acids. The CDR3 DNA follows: TGCGCCAGCAGCCAAGATTTGTCGGGGGATCTGGATTCACCCCTCCACTTT. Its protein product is CASSQDLSGDLDSPLHF.

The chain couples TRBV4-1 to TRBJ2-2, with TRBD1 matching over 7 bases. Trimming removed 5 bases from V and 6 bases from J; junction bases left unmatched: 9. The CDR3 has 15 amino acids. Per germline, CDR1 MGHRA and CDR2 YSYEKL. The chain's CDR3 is CASSWDRTVPGELFF. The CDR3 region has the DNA TGCGCCAGCAGCTGGGACAGAACGGTCCCCGGGGAGCTGTTTTTT.

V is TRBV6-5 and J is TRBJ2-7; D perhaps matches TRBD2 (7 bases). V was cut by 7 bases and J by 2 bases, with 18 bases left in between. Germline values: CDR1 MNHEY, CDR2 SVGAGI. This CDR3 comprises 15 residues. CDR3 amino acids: CASTPLGGGAYEQYF. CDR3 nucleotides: TGTGCCAGCACCCCACTGGGAGGGGGAGCCTACGAGCAGTACTTC.

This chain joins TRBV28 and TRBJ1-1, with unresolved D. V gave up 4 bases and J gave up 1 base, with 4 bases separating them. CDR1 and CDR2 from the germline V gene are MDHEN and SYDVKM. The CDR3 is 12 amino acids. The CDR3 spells CASSSANTEAFF. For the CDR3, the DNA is TGTGCCAGCAGTTCTGCGAACACTGAAGCTTTCTTT.

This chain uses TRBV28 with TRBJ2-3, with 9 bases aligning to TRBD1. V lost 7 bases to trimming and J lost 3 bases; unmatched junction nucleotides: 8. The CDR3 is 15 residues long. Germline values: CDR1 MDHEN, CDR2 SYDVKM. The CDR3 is CASTLLQGATDTQYF. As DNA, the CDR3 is TGTGCCAGCACCTTATTACAGGGGGCAACAGATACGCAGTATTTT.